A selection of T cell receptor beta chains follows, all from one sample in a study of CD8 T cells in ankylosing spondylitis. Each CDR3 protein is one row after TCRdb ran MiXCR on the 5' RACE reads. The data contain 200,000 to 300,000 distinct CDR3 sequences, under 30% of them seen just once; the ten biggest clones take up more than 0.6%. The sequenced material came from blood, either unsorted or a sorted T cell fraction (not recorded which). Source of these receptors: a male donor with ankylosing spondylitis or in good health (not recorded which). The CDR3 runs from the conserved cysteine through the conserved F or W. The D gene is left open where the match is weak. The size field is filled for only some rows; it gives once, few, many or a size class.

CDR3nt: TGCAGTGCTAGGGGGGACAGGGACATCGGGGAGCTGTTTTTT; CDR3aa: CSARGDRDIGELFF; v_gene: TRBV20-1; abundance: few; j_gene: TRBJ2-2; d_gene: TRBD1
CDR3nt: TGTGCCAGCAGCGTGTCCCCTGGTGTCCAAGAGACCCAGTACTTC; CDR3aa: CASSVSPGVQETQYF; v_gene: TRBV9; abundance: NA; j_gene: TRBJ2-5; d_gene: NA
CDR3nt: TGTGCCAGCAGTTTACATAGCGGGGAGACCCAGTACTTC; CDR3aa: CASSLHSGETQYF; v_gene: TRBV12-3/TRBV12-4; abundance: few; j_gene: TRBJ2-5; d_gene: TRBD2
CDR3nt: TGTGCCAGCAGTGATCGGGTCGGTCCCATTTACGAGCAGTACTTC; CDR3aa: CASSDRVGPIYEQYF; v_gene: TRBV6-1; abundance: NA; j_gene: TRBJ2-7; d_gene: NA
CDR3nt: TGCAGTGCTAGCCCCCCCAAGGGGGCATGGGATACGCAGTATTTT; CDR3aa: CSASPPKGAWDTQYF; v_gene: TRBV20-1; abundance: NA; j_gene: TRBJ2-3; d_gene: TRBD1
CDR3nt: TGTGCCAGCACCCTTGAGGGGGGACTTAATGAGCAGTTCTTC; CDR3aa: CASTLEGGLNEQFF; v_gene: TRBV6-1; abundance: few; j_gene: TRBJ2-1; d_gene: NA
CDR3nt: TGCAGTGCTAGTTGGAGACTAGCGGGGAGCACAGATACGCAGTATTTT; CDR3aa: CSASWRLAGSTDTQYF; v_gene: TRBV20-1; abundance: NA; j_gene: TRBJ2-3; d_gene: TRBD2
CDR3nt: TGTGCCAGCAGTTTACAGGGGAGGGACGGCTACACCTTC; CDR3aa: CASSLQGRDGYTF; v_gene: TRBV27; abundance: once; j_gene: TRBJ1-2; d_gene: NA
CDR3nt: TGCAGTGCCCCTAGGGGGACTAACTCCTACGAGCAGTACTTC; CDR3aa: CSAPRGTNSYEQYF; v_gene: TRBV20-1; abundance: few; j_gene: TRBJ2-7; d_gene: NA
CDR3nt: TGCAGTGCTAGATCCCCGGGACTAGCGGGCGAGCAGTACTTC; CDR3aa: CSARSPGLAGEQYF; v_gene: TRBV20-1; abundance: few; j_gene: TRBJ2-7; d_gene: TRBD2
CDR3nt: TGCGCCACCGGACAGGGGGCTCTTGAGACCCAGTACTTC; CDR3aa: CATGQGALETQYF; v_gene: TRBV10-2; abundance: NA; j_gene: TRBJ2-5; d_gene: TRBD1
CDR3nt: TGTGCCAGCAGTTTAGATTTATCGCAGTATTTT; CDR3aa: CASSLDLSQYF; v_gene: TRBV12-3/TRBV12-4; abundance: many; j_gene: TRBJ2-3; d_gene: NA
CDR3nt: TGTGCCAGCAGCCAAGCCTTGGACGGAACCTACGAGCAGTACTTC; CDR3aa: CASSQALDGTYEQYF; v_gene: TRBV3-1; abundance: many; j_gene: TRBJ2-7; d_gene: NA
CDR3nt: TGCGGGGGGGGGACGCCGAACACCGGGGAGCTGTTTTTT; CDR3aa: CGGGTPNTGELFF; v_gene: TRBV20-1; abundance: few; j_gene: TRBJ2-2; d_gene: TRBD2
CDR3nt: TGTGCCAGCAGCCCGCCCCAGGCTAGCCGTGAGCAGTTCTTC; CDR3aa: CASSPPQASREQFF; v_gene: TRBV7-6; abundance: NA; j_gene: TRBJ2-1; d_gene: NA